This TCR beta chain was profiled in a study of OX40 agonist ivuxolimab in advanced cancers. Turning to the study itself: An agonistic human IgG2 monoclonal antibody against OX40 (CD134) was given.

Notes on this clone: Antigen specificity is unknown.

Produced via immunoSEQ multiplex PCR; TCRdb's table is partial and in-frame only. This sample has 60,000 to 90,000 clones; more than 75% occur once, and the top ten carry about 0.35%. Whole-study findings and limits: Those patients achieving a partial response at 0.1-3.0 mg/kg showed among the lowest clonal expansion. Among T cells, CD8+ cells averaged more expanded clones than CD4+ cells.

The CDR3 totals 12 residues. V lost 2 bases to trimming and J lost 11 bases, with 11 bases between them. CDR1 and CDR2 (germline): MDHEN, SYDVKM. This sequence originates from an adult with an advanced solid tumor such as melanoma, head and neck, liver or kidney cancer. The chain is built from TRBV28 and TRBJ2-3, with D uncertain. Specimen: CD4+ or CD8+ T cells sorted from blood, collected in a trial of the OX40 agonist ivuxolimab. The CDR3 DNA follows: TGTGCCAGCAGTTTAGGGCAGTACGGGCAGTATTTT. Its translation is CASSLGQYGQYF.